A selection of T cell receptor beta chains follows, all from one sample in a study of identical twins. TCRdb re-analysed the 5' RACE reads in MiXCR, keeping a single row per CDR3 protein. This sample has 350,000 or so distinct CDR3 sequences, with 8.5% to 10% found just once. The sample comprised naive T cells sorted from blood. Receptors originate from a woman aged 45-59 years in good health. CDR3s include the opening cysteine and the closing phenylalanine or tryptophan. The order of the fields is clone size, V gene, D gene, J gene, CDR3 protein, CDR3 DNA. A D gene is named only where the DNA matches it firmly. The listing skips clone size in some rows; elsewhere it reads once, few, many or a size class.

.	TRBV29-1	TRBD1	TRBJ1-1	CSAGQGLNTEAFF	TGCAGCGCAGGACAGGGGCTGAACACTGAAGCTTTCTTT
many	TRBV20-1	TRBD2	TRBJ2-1	CSARETSGRAREQFF	TGCAGTGCTAGGGAGACTAGCGGGAGGGCCCGAGAGCAGTTCTTC
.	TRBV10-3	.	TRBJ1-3	CAAEGSGNTIYF	TGTGCCGCCGAGGGCTCTGGAAACACCATATATTTT
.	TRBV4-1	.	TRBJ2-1	CASSQVIAPYNEQFF	TGCGCCAGCAGCCAAGTTATAGCTCCCTACAATGAGCAGTTCTTC
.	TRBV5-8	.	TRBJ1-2	CASSVLPPRDTEKGPHGYTF	TGTGCCAGCAGCGTCCTTCCACCCCGGGACACCGAGAAGGGACCCCATGGCTACACCTTC
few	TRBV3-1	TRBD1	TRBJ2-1	CASSHLTGGAGNEQFF	TGTGCCAGCAGCCACCTTACAGGGGGCGCGGGCAATGAGCAGTTCTTC
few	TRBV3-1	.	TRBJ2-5	CASGEGPGETQYF	TGTGCCAGCGGCGAGGGGCCTGGAGAGACCCAGTACTTC
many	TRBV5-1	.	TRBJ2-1	CASSLAGSLSYNEQFF	TGCGCCAGCAGCTTGGCAGGCAGCCTCTCCTACAATGAGCAGTTCTTC
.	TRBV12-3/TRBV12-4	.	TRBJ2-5	CASSFNGLETQYF	TGTGCCAGCAGTTTTAATGGGCTGGAGACCCAGTACTTC
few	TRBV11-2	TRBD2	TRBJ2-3	CASTPWGLAGDGTQYF	TGTGCCAGCACCCCATGGGGGCTAGCGGGAGATGGTACGCAGTATTTT
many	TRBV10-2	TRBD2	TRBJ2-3	CASTGGGPDTQYF	TGCGCCAGCACTGGCGGGGGGCCAGATACGCAGTATTTT
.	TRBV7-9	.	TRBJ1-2	CASSWGHGYTF	TGTGCCAGCAGCTGGGGCCATGGCTACACCTTC
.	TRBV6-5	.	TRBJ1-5	CASTQGLGQPQHF	TGTGCCAGCACCCAGGGTTTAGGACAGCCCCAGCATTTT
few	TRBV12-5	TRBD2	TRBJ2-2	CASGALAGGTGELFF	TGTGCTAGTGGCGCTCTAGCGGGAGGCACCGGGGAGCTGTTTTTT
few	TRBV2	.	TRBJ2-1	CASRMTNNEQFF	TGTGCCAGCAGAATGACTAACAATGAGCAGTTCTTC
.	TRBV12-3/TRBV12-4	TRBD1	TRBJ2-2	CASSLEQGGPGELFF	TGTGCCAGCAGTTTGGAGCAAGGGGGCCCCGGGGAGCTGTTTTTT
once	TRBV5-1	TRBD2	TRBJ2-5	CASSSLAGGPSIEYF	TGCGCCAGCAGCTCACTAGCGGGAGGGCCAAGCATCGAGTACTTC
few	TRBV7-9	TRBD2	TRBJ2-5	CASSSAVLAGVETQYF	TGTGCCAGCAGCTCAGCCGTACTAGCGGGAGTCGAGACCCAGTACTTC
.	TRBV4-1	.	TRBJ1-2	CASSQVPGAFNYGYTF	TGCGCCAGCAGCCAAGTGCCAGGGGCTTTTAACTATGGCTACACCTTC
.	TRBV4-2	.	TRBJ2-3	CASSQDKDTQYF	TGTGCCAGCAGCCAAGATAAGGATACGCAGTATTTT
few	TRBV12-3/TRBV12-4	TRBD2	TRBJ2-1	CASSLGGSNEQFF	TGTGCCAGCAGTTTAGGCGGGAGCAATGAGCAGTTCTTC
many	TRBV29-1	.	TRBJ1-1	CSVPQQGMNTEAFF	TGCAGCGTCCCTCAACAGGGTATGAACACTGAAGCTTTCTTT
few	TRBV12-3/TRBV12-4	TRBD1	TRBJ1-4	CASSLLGQGREKLFF	TGTGCCAGCAGTTTACTGGGACAGGGTCGGGAAAAACTGTTTTTT
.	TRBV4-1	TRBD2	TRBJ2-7	CASSQGLAGGTYEQYF	TGCGCCAGCAGCCAAGGGCTAGCGGGAGGAACCTACGAGCAGTACTTC
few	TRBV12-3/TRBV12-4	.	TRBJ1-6	CASSFQGYNSPLHF	TGTGCCAGCAGTTTTCAGGGTTATAATTCACCCCTCCACTTT
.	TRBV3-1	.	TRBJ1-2	CASSPEPGSNYGYTF	TGTGCCAGCAGCCCCGAGCCAGGCAGCAACTATGGCTACACCTTC
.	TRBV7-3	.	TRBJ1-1	CASSLSPDTEAFF	TGTGCCAGCAGCTTAAGCCCGGACACTGAAGCTTTCTTT
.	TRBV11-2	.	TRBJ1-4	CASSPEPTNEKLFF	TGTGCCAGCAGCCCCGAACCAACTAATGAAAAACTGTTTTTT
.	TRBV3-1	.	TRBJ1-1	CASSPSQGSTEAFF	TGTGCCAGCAGCCCGTCCCAGGGGAGCACTGAAGCTTTCTTT
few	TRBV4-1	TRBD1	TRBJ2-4	CASSLGRDSKNIQYF	TGCGCCAGCAGCCTTGGCCGGGACAGTAAAAACATTCAGTACTTC
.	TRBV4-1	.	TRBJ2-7	CASSQETGFEQYF	TGCGCCAGCAGCCAAGAAACAGGGTTCGAGCAGTACTTC
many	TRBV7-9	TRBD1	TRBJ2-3	CASSLPDRGITDTQYF	TGTGCCAGCAGCTTGCCGGACAGGGGCATCACAGATACGCAGTATTTT
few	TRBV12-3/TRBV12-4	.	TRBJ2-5	CASSFRMETQYF	TGTGCCAGCAGTTTTCGTATGGAGACCCAGTACTTC
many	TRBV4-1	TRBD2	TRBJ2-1	CASSQESSSGSSYNEQFF	TGCGCCAGCAGCCAAGAATCGAGTAGCGGGAGTTCGTACAATGAGCAGTTCTTC
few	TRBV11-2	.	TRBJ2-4	CASSSRQGKNIQYF	TGTGCCAGCAGCTCCCGACAAGGAAAAAACATTCAGTACTTC
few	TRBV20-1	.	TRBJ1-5	CSARTPGFGQPQHF	TGCAGTGCTAGAACTCCCGGTTTCGGTCAGCCCCAGCATTTT
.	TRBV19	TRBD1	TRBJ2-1	CASSIWTGYEQFF	TGTGCCAGTAGTATTTGGACAGGGTATGAGCAGTTCTTC